Shown below are 27 T cell receptor beta chains from a single sample sequenced in a study of blood T cell repertoires in COVID-19. Data came from immunoSEQ multiplex PCR; TCRdb stores just in-frame clones and leaves some out. Here the sample spans about 26,000 clones, 77% being singletons. The sequencing sample was made of peripheral blood. The receptors come from a man of 80 years or more with active or convalescent COVID-19.

The chain links TRBV7-2 to TRBJ2-5; the match to TRBD2 covers 11 bases. Germline V gene lookup returns CDR1 SGHTA and CDR2 FQGNSA. This CDR3 region has 16 residues. V lost 0 bases and J lost 1; bases outside the gene matches: 1. This chain's CDR3 is CASSLALAGGQETQYF. For the CDR3, the DNA is TGTGCCAGCAGCTTAGCTCTAGCGGGAGGCCAAGAGACCCAGTACTTC.

The CDR3 sequence: CASSLTGIRGELFF. The DNA for the CDR3 is TGTGCCAGCAGCTTAACAGGGATAAGGGGGGAGCTGTTTTTT. J is TRBJ2-2 and V is TRBV5-8; the D gene is possibly TRBD1 (6 bases). The CDR3 contains 14 residues. Germline V gene sequence: CDR1 SGHTS, CDR2 YDEGEE. Trimming cost V 2 bases and J 8 bases, with 13 bases left between them.

The chain joins TRBV24-1 to TRBJ2-1; 9 bases match TRBD1. The J segment lost 7 bases and the V segment lost 2 bases, leaving 8 bases of the junction unmatched. The germline gives CDR1 KGHDR, CDR2 SFDVKD. The length of the CDR3 is 16 residues. The CDR3 sequence is CATSDSRTGARNEQFF. CDR3 nucleotides: TGTGCCACCAGTGATTCACGGACAGGGGCGAGAAATGAGCAGTTCTTC.

A few counts support this clone. This chain joins TRBV27 and TRBJ1-4; D possibly corresponds to TRBD1 (5 bases). This CDR3 is 14 amino acids long. Trimming removed 6 bases at V and 3 bases at J, with 11 bases between. Germline loops: CDR1 MNHEY, CDR2 SMNVEV (reference sequence). CDR3 amino acids: CASSLGAPNEKLFF. The CDR3 DNA is TGTGCCAGCAGCTTAGGGGCCCCTAATGAAAAACTGTTTTTT.

The chain couples TRBV5-1 to TRBJ2-5; D perhaps matches TRBD1 (5 bases). This CDR3 spans 14 amino acids. Germline V gives CDR1 SGHRS, CDR2 YFSETQ. V shed 2 bases and J shed 2 bases, with 10 bases lying between them. CDR3 amino acids: CASSFVGAQETQYF. The CDR3 region has the DNA TGCGCCAGCAGCTTTGTAGGGGCACAAGAGACCCAGTACTTC.

Only a few counts were recorded for this clone. CDR3: CASGLGPRGETQYF. Written as DNA, the CDR3 is TGTGCTAGTGGTTTAGGCCCCCGAGGGGAGACCCAGTACTTC. The chain couples TRBV12-5 to TRBJ2-5; the D gene is possibly TRBD2 (5 bases). The CDR3 has 14 residues. Germline CDR1 and CDR2: LGHNT and FRNRAP. Trimming left V 3 bases short and J 5 bases short, with 13 bases between.

The rearrangement links TRBV7-2 to TRBJ2-1; 9 positions agree with TRBD1. The CDR3 has 16 amino acids. Per the germline V gene, CDR1 is SGHTA and CDR2 is FQGNSA. Trimming at V came to 5 bases and at J to 1 base, leaving 6 bases not matched to a gene. This CDR3 reads CASSQTGTGSYNEQFF. The CDR3 coding sequence is TGTGCCAGCAGCCAGACCGGGACAGGGTCCTACAATGAGCAGTTCTTC.

The rearrangement uses TRBV18 and TRBJ1-5; D gene ambiguous. CDR3 size: 13 residues. Deletions cut 6 bases from V and 6 bases from J, with 12 bases between. CDR1 is KGHSH and CDR2 is LQKENI in the germline V gene. In DNA, the CDR3 is TGTGCCAGCTCTGGAGGAGGGTCTCAGCCCCAGCATTTT. Its protein is CASSGGGSQPQHF.

The count of this clone is one. The gene calls are TRBV7-2 and TRBJ2-7, with a possible D match to TRBD2 (5 bases). The CDR3 loop spans 15 amino acids. V lost 3 bases to trimming and J lost 3 bases, with 15 bases between them. Germline CDR1 reads SGHTA; CDR2 reads FQGNSA. In nucleotides, the CDR3 is TGTGCCAGCAGCTTCCCGAAGGTTAGCGTCTACGAGCAGTACTTC. As protein: CASSFPKVSVYEQYF.

This chain connects TRBV4-2 to TRBJ2-3, with TRBD2 as a possible D gene (6 bases). V shed 5 bases and J shed 4 bases, with 16 bases lying between them. The CDR3 totals 15 residues. Germline V gene sequence: CDR1 LGHNA, CDR2 YNFKEQ. This CDR3 is CASSARDSGPDTQYF. The CDR3, as DNA: TGTGCCAGCAGCGCGCGGGACTCGGGACCAGATACGCAGTATTTT.

The V call is TRBV19, the J call TRBJ2-4, with 8 bases identical to TRBD1. The ends lost 3 bases at V and 4 bases at J; junction bases unmatched: 5. The CDR3 has 15 residues. CDR1 LNHDA and CDR2 SQIVND come from the germline V gene (reference sequence). CDR3 DNA: TGTGCCAGTAGTATTCAGGGGGCGCCTAAAAACATTCAGTACTTC. Its protein is CASSIQGAPKNIQYF.

Only a few counts were recorded for this clone. The CDR3 is CASSRTGNPNEKLFF. In nucleotides, the CDR3 is TGCGCCAGCAGCCGGACCGGGAACCCCAATGAAAAACTGTTTTTT. This rearrangement joins TRBV4-1 to TRBJ1-4, with D unclear. V was trimmed by 4 bases and J by 5 bases, leaving 14 bases between them. The CDR3 runs 15 residues. CDR1 and CDR2 (germline): MGHRA, YSYEKL.

The chain is built from TRBV28 and TRBJ2-2, with TRBD2 matching 14 bases. The CDR3 is 20 amino acids. CDR1 MDHEN and CDR2 SYDVKM come from the germline V gene. The trim removed 4 bases at V and 2 bases at J, leaving 12 bases unmatched. This CDR3 reads CASSSTGTSGRQYNTGELFF. The DNA of the CDR3 is TGTGCCAGCAGTTCTACCGGGACTAGCGGGAGACAGTATAACACCGGGGAGCTGTTTTTT.

A single count supports this clone. The J gene is TRBJ1-1, the V gene TRBV9; the D gene is possibly TRBD1 (5 bases). This CDR3 contains 13 residues. V was clipped by 0 bases and J by 7 bases, with 10 bases between them. In germline, CDR1 is SGDLS, CDR2 YYNGEE. The CDR3 DNA is TGTGCCAGCAGCGTAGTGGTGGGGGGTGAAGCTTTCTTT. It translates to CASSVVVGGEAFF.

Concerning this clone itself: A junction end diverges from the germline sequence, so it may reflect a read error. This chain connects TRBV7-2 to TRBJ2-5; D possibly corresponds to TRBD2 (6 bases). Germline CDR1 and CDR2: SGHTA and FQGNSA. CDR3 length: 14 residues. The CDR3 loop is CASSLSGTQGTQYF. DNA of the CDR3: TGTGCCAGCAGCTTATCCGGGACTCAAGGGACCCAGTACTTC.

V and J are TRBV7-6 and TRBJ2-2; possible D gene TRBD2, 7 bases. V lost 5 bases, J lost 4 bases, and 20 bases lay in between. CDR3 size: 17 residues. Germline-derived CDR1 and CDR2 are SGHVS and FNYEAQ. The CDR3 protein is CASSRPKGGLVTGELFF. The CDR3 DNA follows: TGTGCCAGCAGCCGACCCAAGGGGGGGCTTGTCACCGGGGAGCTGTTTTTT.

The table lists this clone with a count of one. The rearrangement joins TRBV11-2 to TRBJ2-5, with D possibly matching TRBD1 (5 bases). The CDR3 consists of 14 residues. V lost 1 base to trimming and J lost 4 bases, with 10 bases between them. CDR1 is SGHAT, CDR2 FQNNGV, per germline. The CDR3 DNA sequence: TGTGCCAGCAGCTTAGCAGGGTTGGCAGAGACCCAGTACTTC. As protein: CASSLAGLAETQYF.

The chain combines TRBV13 with TRBJ1-3, with TRBD1 matching over 7 bases. The ends lost 3 bases at V and 8 bases at J; junction bases unmatched: 4. The CDR3 covers 13 residues. CDR1 and CDR2 (germline): PRHDT, FYEKMQ (reference sequence). DNA for the CDR3: TGTGCCAGCAGCTTGGGCAGGGGGGACACCATATATTTT. Amino acids: CASSLGRGDTIYF.

This clone appeared a single time. The genes are TRBV6-2 or TRBV6-3 and TRBJ2-5; a weak D match, TRBD2 (7 bases). Germline CDR1 MNHEY, CDR2 SVGEGT. CDR3 length: 13 amino acids. Deletions cut 5 bases from V and 1 base from J, with 8 bases between. The CDR3 sequence is CASSRGAQETQYF. The CDR3 region has the DNA TGTGCCAGCAGTCGGGGGGCCCAAGAGACCCAGTACTTC.

The V and J genes are TRBV9 and TRBJ1-3; no firm D call. The CDR3 sequence is 15 residues long. Trimming pared 0 bases from V and 4 bases from J, leaving 11 bases between. Germline loops: CDR1 SGDLS, CDR2 YYNGEE. In DNA form, the CDR3 reads TGTGCCAGCAGCGTAGACGCGGGAGCAGGAAACACCATATATTTT. Translating gives CASSVDAGAGNTIYF.

The J gene is TRBJ1-2, the V gene TRBV10-3; possibly TRBD1 for D (5 bases). This CDR3 spans 16 amino acids. The germline CDR1 and CDR2 sequences are ENHRY and SYGVKD. The V gene lost 0 bases and the J gene lost 2 bases, with 13 bases spanning the gap. The CDR3 sequence is CAISESGSGFNYGYTF. The CDR3 DNA sequence: TGTGCCATCAGTGAGTCAGGATCAGGGTTCAACTATGGCTACACCTTC.

The CDR3 nucleotides are TGTGCCAGCAGCCTCGACCCGGCGGGGGCCCCGGGGGCGCAGTATTTT. Translated: CASSLDPAGAPGAQYF. The chain carries TRBV7-2 and TRBJ2-3; a weak D match, TRBD2 (7 bases). CDR1 and CDR2 (germline): SGHTA, FQGNSA. The CDR3 totals 16 residues. Trimming removed 5 bases at V and 10 bases at J, with 25 bases between. The full variable domain, rest sourced from reference TRBV7-2 and TRBJ2-3, is GAGVSQSPSNKVTEKGKDVELRCDPISGHTALYWYRQSLGQGLEFLIYFQGNSAPDKSGLPSDRFSAERTGGSVSTLTIQRTQQEDSAVYLCASSLDPAGAPGAQYFGPGTRLTVL.

The chain is built from TRBV2 and TRBJ2-7; TRBD1 agrees at 8 bases. J gave up 7 bases and V 4 bases, and 0 bases lay outside the gene matches. CDR1 SNHLY and CDR2 FYNNEI come from the germline V gene. This CDR3 comprises 11 residues. The CDR3 coding sequence is TGTGCCAGCAGTGGGACAGGGGAGCAGTACTTC. Translated: CASSGTGEQYF.

The J gene is TRBJ2-7, the V gene TRBV7-8, with 9 positions matching TRBD2. CDR3 length: 15 residues. The germline V gene has CDR1 SGHVS and CDR2 FQNEAQ. The ends lost 5 bases at V and 2 bases at J; junction bases unmatched: 7. Here the CDR3 reads CASSGTSGFAYEQYF. The CDR3 nucleotides are TGTGCCAGCAGCGGTACTAGCGGGTTTGCCTACGAGCAGTACTTC.

The rearrangement joins TRBV6-5 to TRBJ2-7; 7 bases agree with TRBD1. V lost 4 bases, J lost 5 bases, and 5 bases stayed unmatched. Germline V gene data show CDR1 as MNHEY and CDR2 as SVGAGI. The CDR3 is 13 residues long. The CDR3 protein is CASSLDRVDEQYF. CDR3 nucleotides: TGTGCCAGCAGTTTAGACAGGGTCGACGAGCAGTACTTC.

The chain couples TRBV9 to TRBJ1-6; 12 positions match TRBD1. Germline CDR1 is SGDLS and CDR2 is YYNGEE. V dropped 4 bases and J dropped 6; count of bases not matched to a gene: 8. The CDR3 is 17 residues long. CDR3: CASSIGTGGLGNSPLHF. The DNA for the CDR3 is TGTGCCAGCAGCATAGGGACAGGGGGCCTTGGTAATTCACCCCTCCACTTT.

The chain is built from TRBV5-6 and TRBJ2-5; maybe TRBD1 (6 bases). V lost 0 bases to trimming and J lost 4 bases, with 16 bases between them. CDR3 length: 16 residues. Germline V gene sequence: CDR1 SGHDT, CDR2 YYEEEE. The chain's CDR3 is CASSLDTGFSAETQYF. CDR3 nucleotide sequence: TGTGCCAGCAGCTTGGATACAGGGTTCAGTGCAGAGACCCAGTACTTC. Looking up the rest from reference TRBV5-6 and TRBJ2-5 gives the full variable domain: DAGVTQSPTHLIKTRGQQVTLRCSPKSGHDTVSWYQQALGQGPQFIFQYYEEEERQRGNFPDRFSGHQFPNYSSELNVNALLLGDSALYLCASSLDTGFSAETQYFGPGTRLLVL.